The 19 T cell receptor beta chains below were found in one sample sequenced in a study of OX40 agonist ivuxolimab in advanced cancers. The method was immunoSEQ multiplex PCR; TCRdb's version includes in-frame clones alone and lacks a portion of them. The sample has tens of thousands of clones, just over 90% seen once. Sequencing used CD4+ or CD8+ T cells sorted from blood, obtained in a trial of the OX40 agonist ivuxolimab. The receptors originated from an adult with an advanced solid tumor such as melanoma, head and neck, liver or kidney cancer.

This clone was counted between two and nine times. The rearrangement links TRBV25-1 to TRBJ2-1; the match to TRBD1 covers 10 bases. After removal of 6 bases from V and 10 bases from J, the junction contained 9 bases not matched to a gene. Germline V gives CDR1 MGHDK, CDR2 SYGVNS. This CDR3 is built from 14 residues. The CDR3 region is CASRAGQGLREQFF. The CDR3 coding sequence is TGTGCCAGCAGGGCGGGACAGGGGTTACGGGAGCAGTTCTTC.

The CDR3, as DNA: TGTGCCAGTAGTACGGGGGGCCCGGTCCCTGAAGCTTTCTTT. Its translation is CASSTGGPVPEAFF. This rearrangement joins TRBV19 to TRBJ1-1, with D tentatively TRBD1 (6 bases). Germline values: CDR1 LNHDA, CDR2 SQIVND (reference sequence). V was trimmed by 4 bases and J by 6 bases, leaving 15 bases between them. This CDR3 has 14 amino acids.

The chain has TRBV19 and TRBJ1-5; TRBD1 agrees at 11 bases. The V gene's germline CDR1 is LNHDA and CDR2 SQIVND (reference sequence). The CDR3 is made up of 16 amino acids. V gave up 3 bases and J gave up 5 bases; unmatched junction bases: 6. The chain's CDR3 is CASSIEGQGEHQPQHF. CDR3 in DNA: TGTGCCAGTAGTATCGAGGGACAGGGGGAACATCAGCCCCAGCATTTT.

Only a few counts were recorded for this clone. This rearrangement joins TRBV2 to TRBJ2-1; D is unresolved. The CDR3 is 12 residues long. Trimming took 7 bases from V and 4 from J, leaving 8 bases between them. Germline assignment: CDR1 SNHLY and CDR2 FYNNEI. Here the CDR3 reads CASIGAYNEQFF. CDR3 DNA: TGTGCCAGCATTGGAGCATACAATGAGCAGTTCTTC.

V is TRBV5-1 and J is TRBJ1-1; 8 nucleotides align to TRBD1. CDR1 SGHRS and CDR2 YFSETQ come from the germline V gene. Trimming removed 9 bases from V and 9 bases from J; junction bases left unmatched: 10. This CDR3 region has 12 residues. The CDR3 reads CAMGQARDKAFF. DNA of the CDR3: TGCGCCATGGGACAGGCCAGGGACAAAGCTTTCTTT.

The genes are TRBV9 and TRBJ2-6; TRBD1 agrees at 8 bases. CDR3 length: 17 amino acids. V lost 2 bases and J lost 0; bases outside the gene matches: 4. From germline, CDR1 is SGDLS and CDR2 YYNGEE. CDR3 bases: TGTGCCAGCAGCGTGGGACAGGCTCACTCTGGGGCCAACGTCCTGACTTTC. It specifies CASSVGQAHSGANVLTF.

The V and J genes are TRBV18 and TRBJ1-1; perhaps TRBD1 as D (6 bases). Germline V lookup: CDR1 KGHSH, CDR2 LQKENI. V dropped 1 base and J dropped 5 bases, with 11 bases sitting between them. This CDR3 has 14 amino acids. CDR3 sequence reads: CASSPQGGRTEAFF. In nucleotides, the CDR3 is TGTGCCAGCTCACCACAGGGGGGACGAACTGAAGCTTTCTTT.

The chain has TRBV19 and TRBJ1-1; no reliable D call. The CDR3 extends over 14 amino acids. Deletions cut 5 bases from V and 1 base from J, with 11 bases between. CDR1 is LNHDA, CDR2 SQIVND, per germline (reference sequence). Here the CDR3 reads CASSRTGPNTEAFF. The CDR3, as DNA: TGTGCCAGTAGTCGAACGGGCCCGAACACTGAAGCTTTCTTT.

The chain uses TRBV11-3 and TRBJ2-3; 13 nucleotides agree with TRBD2. Germline lookup yields CDR1 SGHNT and CDR2 YENEEA. The CDR3 totals 17 residues. Losses at the gene ends were 5 bases for V and 4 bases for J; bases not matched to a gene: 9. The DNA for the CDR3 is TGTGCCAGCAGCCCCACTAGCGGGGGGGCCGGGGCAGATACGCAGTATTTT. This translates into CASSPTSGGAGADTQYF.

The chain employs TRBV11-1 and TRBJ2-7; TRBD1 might be the D (5 bases). The V end lost 5 bases, the J end lost 3 bases, and 14 bases lay between the germline ends. The CDR3 has 14 residues. Germline V gives CDR1 SGHAT, CDR2 FQDESV (reference sequence). This CDR3 reads CASSPQRRVYEQYF. The CDR3 DNA follows: TGTGCCAGCAGCCCCCAGCGCAGGGTCTACGAGCAGTACTTC.

The chain combines TRBV14 with TRBJ2-7; D unresolved. This CDR3 has 12 amino acids. The V gene's germline CDR1 is SGHDN and CDR2 FVKESK. With 4 bases removed from V and 4 bases from J, the gap between germline ends came to 8 bases. CDR3 sequence reads: CASSPDGYEQYF. The CDR3 DNA is TGTGCCAGCAGCCCCGACGGATACGAGCAGTACTTC.

CDR3 nucleotide sequence: TGTGCCAGCAGCTTAGGTTTGGCCAGCGGGGGGCCGGGGGAGACCCAGTACTTC. Protein sequence: CASSLGLASGGPGETQYF. This chain joins TRBV7-2 and TRBJ2-5; 9 bases agree with TRBD2. The germline V gene encodes CDR1 SGHTA and CDR2 FQGNSA. The CDR3 has 18 residues. V gave up 1 base and J gave up 5 bases; unmatched junction bases: 14.

This chain uses TRBV11-2 with TRBJ2-2; TRBD1 matches at 8 bases. The CDR3 is 13 residues long. Losses at the gene ends were 5 bases for V and 13 bases for J; bases not matched to a gene: 9. Germline V gives CDR1 SGHAT, CDR2 FQNNGV. CDR3 in amino acids: CASSVFGQGGLFF. In DNA, the CDR3 is TGTGCCAGCAGCGTATTCGGACAGGGCGGGCTGTTTTTT.

The count of this clone is one. This chain links TRBV4-2 with TRBJ1-1; 7 positions match TRBD1. Germline CDR1 reads LGHNA; CDR2 reads YNFKEQ. CDR3 length: 14 amino acids. Trimming cost V 4 bases and J 7 bases; bases outside gene matches: 9. CDR3 nucleotides: TGTGCCAGCAGCCCTCTATCACGACAGGGTGAAGCTTTCTTT. Translation gives CASSPLSRQGEAFF.

The chain carries TRBV28 and TRBJ2-3; 9 positions agree with TRBD1. The CDR3 length is 16 residues. Unmatched junction bases numbered 9, after V lost 6 bases and J lost 2 bases. The germline gives CDR1 MDHEN, CDR2 SYDVKM. CDR3 DNA: TGTGCCAGCAGGGGGATAACAGGGGGCCACACAGATACGCAGTATTTT. Its translation is CASRGITGGHTDTQYF.

This rearrangement joins TRBV7-2 to TRBJ2-2; D possibly corresponds to TRBD2 (5 bases). The CDR3 is 15 residues long. In germline, CDR1 is SGHTA, CDR2 FQGNSA. Trimming took 5 bases from V and 2 from J, leaving 12 bases between them. The CDR3 here is CASSPTRDNTGELFF. Here the CDR3 DNA reads TGTGCCAGCAGCCCAACCCGGGATAACACCGGGGAGCTGTTTTTT.

This chain links TRBV5-1 with TRBJ1-1; maybe TRBD1 (5 bases). V lost 5 bases and J 2 bases, leaving 13 bases between the germline ends. The CDR3 length is 14 residues. Looked up from germline, CDR1 is SGHRS and CDR2 is YFSETQ. The CDR3 nucleotides are TGCGCCAGCAGTTGGGGGTTTGACAACACTGAAGCTTTCTTT. Encoded protein: CASSWGFDNTEAFF.

The rearrangement uses TRBV7-9 and TRBJ1-2; the D is unclear. The germline gives CDR1 SEHNR, CDR2 FQNEAQ (reference sequence). V was trimmed by 5 bases and J by 4 bases, leaving 8 bases between them. The length of the CDR3 is 12 residues. The CDR3 sequence is CASSTQIYGYTF. In nucleotides, the CDR3 is TGTGCCAGCAGCACACAGATCTATGGCTACACCTTC.

This clone is a singleton in its sample. The V call is TRBV29-1, the J call TRBJ2-2; D tentatively reads TRBD1 or TRBD2 (5 bases each). V gave up 8 bases and J gave up 7 bases, with 20 bases separating them. Germline CDR1 SQVTM, CDR2 ANQGSEA. The CDR3 covers 14 residues. CDR3 protein: CSYRGRPGVGELFF. Written as DNA, the CDR3 is TGCAGCTACCGGGGCCGACCCGGTGTCGGGGAGCTGTTTTTT.